Below, one T cell receptor (beta chain) is given with its context. The CDR3 length is 12 residues. Germline values: CDR1 SGHVS, CDR2 FQNEAQ. The V end was cut by 4 bases, the J end by 3 bases, with 6 bases between. These data come from a study of blood T cell repertoires in COVID-19. Background on the study: The samples span acute and convalescent COVID-19 from the United States, Italy and Spain.

Per the original methods: Researchers report that nucleated cell counts were estimated from reference gene primer amplification. Using immunoSEQ multiplex PCR, the repertoire was profiled, and TCRdb retains in-frame clones only, with some absent. From that table come the V and J calls and clone size; the DNA was used to work out D and trimming. The repertoire holds around 270,000 clones, with 70% to 90% as singletons. The receptor comes from a man aged 30 to 45 with active or convalescent COVID-19. The specimen was peripheral blood. The chain employs TRBV7-8 and TRBJ1-1; a weak D match, TRBD1 (5 bases). The CDR3 spells CASSWGDTEAFF. CDR3 nucleotide sequence: TGTGCCAGCAGCTGGGGGGACACTGAAGCTTTCTTT.